The 14 T cell receptor beta chains given below trace back to one sample, sequenced in a study of CD8 T cells in Susac syndrome. Random hexamers primed reverse transcription of about 0.5 to 1 ug RNA. TCRdb independently ran MiXCR on the immunoSEQ multiplex PCR reads; one entry per CDR3 protein. The sample has 120,000 or so distinct CDR3 sequences, about 95% seen once. The sample was CD8+ T cells from PBMCs. These receptors were taken from a human donor with Susac syndrome.

The V gene is TRBV3-1, the J gene TRBJ2-5, with 10 bases fitting TRBD1. Germline V gives CDR1 LGHDT, CDR2 YNNKEL (reference sequence). CDR3 length: 16 amino acids. J was trimmed by 5 bases and V by 4 bases; bases with no gene match: 10. This CDR3 is CASSPTGTGVLETQYF. In DNA, the CDR3 is TGTGCCAGCAGCCCCACCGGGACAGGGGTTTTGGAGACCCAGTACTTC.

The chain recombines TRBV29-1 with TRBJ2-7, with D hard to call. V lost 3 bases and J 0 bases, leaving 9 bases between the germline ends. Germline V CDR1 and CDR2: SQVTM, ANQGSEA. This CDR3 has 13 residues. CDR3 protein: CSVESEHSYEQYF. CDR3 in DNA: TGCAGCGTTGAGTCGGAGCACTCCTACGAGCAGTACTTC.

This rearrangement joins TRBV20-1 to TRBJ2-3; D gene uncertain. The CDR3 is 15 residues long. V dropped 0 bases and J dropped 0 bases, with 10 bases sitting between them. In germline, CDR1 is DFQATT, CDR2 SNEGSKA (reference sequence). The CDR3 DNA follows: TGCAGTGCTAGAGATTTAAAATCGAGCACAGATACGCAGTATTTT. Its translation: CSARDLKSSTDTQYF.

J is TRBJ2-7 and V is TRBV6-5, with a possible D match to TRBD1 (5 bases). Germline loops: CDR1 MNHEY, CDR2 SVGAGI. The CDR3 has 14 amino acids. V was cut by 7 bases and J by 6 bases, with 19 bases left in between. The CDR3 spells CASTMTAAAPEQYF. CDR3 in DNA: TGTGCCAGCACCATGACAGCTGCGGCCCCCGAGCAGTACTTC.

The chain uses TRBV20-1 and TRBJ1-1; no clear D. CDR1 is DFQATT and CDR2 is SNEGSKA in the germline V gene (reference sequence). With 6 bases removed from V and 1 base from J, the gap between germline ends came to 18 bases. There are 15 residues in the CDR3. CDR3 sequence (DNA): TGCAGTGCCGACGGGGATTATAGGCCGAACACTGAAGCTTTCTTT. Translating gives CSADGDYRPNTEAFF.

This chain connects TRBV29-1 to TRBJ1-1, with D hard to call. Germline CDR1 and CDR2: SQVTM and ANQGSEA. V lost 3 bases and J lost 1, with 6 bases in between. This CDR3 has 12 residues. In nucleotides, the CDR3 is TGCAGCGTTGAGTGGGGGAACACTGAAGCTTTCTTT. This translates into CSVEWGNTEAFF.

This chain connects TRBV6-1 to TRBJ2-3; 7 bases are shared with TRBD2. J was trimmed by 3 bases and V by 3 bases; bases with no gene match: 6. Germline CDR1 reads MNHNS; CDR2 reads SASEGT. The CDR3 runs to 15 residues. CDR3 region: CASSEGGLRTDTQYF. Written as DNA, the CDR3 is TGTGCCAGCAGTGAGGGGGGGTTGAGGACAGATACGCAGTATTTT.

The chain combines TRBV5-6 with TRBJ2-5; D is possibly TRBD1 (6 bases). CDR1 and CDR2 from the germline V gene are SGHDT and YYEEEE. This CDR3 contains 15 residues. The V end was cut by 3 bases, the J end by 1 base, with 13 bases between. This chain's CDR3 is CASSSRDTFQETQYF. DNA of the CDR3: TGTGCCAGCAGCTCCCGGGACACATTCCAAGAGACCCAGTACTTC.

The chain employs TRBV3-1 and TRBJ2-3, with D hard to call. V gave up 5 bases and J gave up 0 bases, with 9 bases separating them. CDR1 LGHDT and CDR2 YNNKEL come from the germline V gene (reference sequence). This CDR3 comprises 14 residues. The CDR3 reads CASSSLVSTDTQYF. DNA of the CDR3: TGTGCCAGCAGCTCTCTAGTCAGCACAGATACGCAGTATTTT.

The V call is TRBV20-1, the J call TRBJ2-7; 9 nucleotides match TRBD1. Trimming took 2 bases from V and 3 from J; bases not matched to a gene: 5. CDR3 length equals 14 residues. CDR1 DFQATT and CDR2 SNEGSKA come from the germline V gene (reference sequence). CDR3 loop: CSARRTGDRYEQYF. CDR3 nucleotide sequence: TGCAGTGCTAGAAGGACAGGGGATCGCTACGAGCAGTACTTC.

The V gene is TRBV2, the J gene TRBJ2-7, with D hard to call. CDR1 is SNHLY and CDR2 is FYNNEI in the germline V gene. The CDR3 is 13 amino acids. V was clipped by 11 bases and J by 1 base, with 15 bases between them. The DNA of the CDR3 is TGTGCCGTCTACCAACTGGTTTCCTACGAGCAGTACTTC. The encoded protein is CAVYQLVSYEQYF.

The rearrangement uses TRBV5-1 and TRBJ2-1; D remains unclear. The V end was cut by 2 bases, the J end by 1 base, with 10 bases between. Germline-derived CDR1 and CDR2 are SGHRS and YFSETQ. CDR3 length equals 15 residues. The CDR3 DNA follows: TGCGCCAGCAGCTTTGTGTCCGGGTCCTACAATGAGCAGTTCTTC. Its translation is CASSFVSGSYNEQFF.

The DNA for the CDR3 is TGCAGTGCTCAACGTGGCCACGAGCAGTACTTC. Translated, it gives CSAQRGHEQYF. V gene TRBV20-1 combines with J gene TRBJ2-7, with no clear D. Trimming left V 5 bases short and J 5 bases short, with 10 bases between. Germline CDR1 is DFQATT and CDR2 is SNEGSKA (reference sequence). This CDR3 contains 11 residues.

The V and J genes are TRBV7-9 and TRBJ1-2; 8 bases line up with TRBD1. The trim removed 3 bases at V and 6 bases at J, leaving 6 bases unmatched. Germline V gene sequence: CDR1 SEHNR, CDR2 FQNEAQ (reference sequence). The CDR3 sequence is 14 residues long. In DNA form, the CDR3 reads TGTGCCAGCAGCTTGGATCAGGGGGCCGATGGCTACACCTTC. Translating gives CASSLDQGADGYTF.